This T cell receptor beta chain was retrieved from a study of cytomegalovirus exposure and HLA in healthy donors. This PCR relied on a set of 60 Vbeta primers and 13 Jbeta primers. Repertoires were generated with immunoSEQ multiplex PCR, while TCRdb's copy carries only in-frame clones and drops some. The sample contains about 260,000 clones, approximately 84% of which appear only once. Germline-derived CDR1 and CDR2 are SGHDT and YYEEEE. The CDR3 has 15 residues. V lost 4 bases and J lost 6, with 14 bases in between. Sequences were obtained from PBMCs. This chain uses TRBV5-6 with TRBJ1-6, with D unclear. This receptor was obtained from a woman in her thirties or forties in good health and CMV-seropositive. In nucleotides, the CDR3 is TGTGCCAGCAGCCTCTTGGCGGCGACTAATTCACCCCTCCACTTT. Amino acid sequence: CASSLLAATNSPLHF.